The rows below give T cell receptor beta chains drawn from one sample of a study of CD8 T cells in ankylosing spondylitis. TCRdb reprocessed the 5' RACE reads with MiXCR, giving one entry per CDR3 protein. This sample yields 100,000 to 150,000 distinct CDR3 sequences, of which roughly 15% are seen a single time; 30% to 35% belongs to the top ten. The sample consisted of blood, either unsorted or a sorted T cell fraction (not recorded which). These receptors were taken from a male donor with ankylosing spondylitis. Both conserved end residues are part of each CDR3. D genes are given only for firm matches. Size is stated for part of the rows, as once, few or many counts, or as a class when the clone is expanded.

j_call v_call clone_size d_call cdr3_nt cdr3_aa
TRBJ2-2 TRBV30 . . TGTGCCTGGAGGGGGGCTGGGGGGGACACCGGGGAGCTGTTTTTT CAWRGAGGDTGELFF
TRBJ2-3 TRBV7-9 . TRBD2 TGTTCCAGCAGCCCACCCAGCGGGACTTCCGCAGATACGCAGTATTTT CSSSPPSGTSADTQYF
TRBJ2-7 TRBV20-1 . TRBD2 TGCAGTGCTAGACCGGGACTAGCGGGGACAAAGGGCTCCTACGAGCAGTACTTC CSARPGLAGTKGSYEQYF
TRBJ2-3 TRBV7-8 . TRBD2 TGTGCCAGCAGCCCACTAGCGGGAGGTTCAGATACGCAGTATTTT CASSPLAGGSDTQYF
TRBJ2-2 TRBV7-9 few TRBD2 TGTGCCAGCAGGTCCGGGACTAGCTATGGGGAGCTGTTTTTT CASRSGTSYGELFF
TRBJ2-2 TRBV2 . TRBD2 TGTGCCAGCGGAGGACTTAGCGGGAGTCCCGGGGAGCTGTTTTTT CASGGLSGSPGELFF
TRBJ2-7 TRBV6-4 . TRBD1 TGTGCCAGCAGTGAGGGGACAGGGTTTCCCTACGAGCAGTACTTC CASSEGTGFPYEQYF
TRBJ2-7 TRBV11-2 . TRBD1 TGTGCCAGCAGCTTCTCGCCAGGGGGAACCTACGAGCAGTACTTC CASSFSPGGTYEQYF
TRBJ1-5 TRBV3-1 . . TGTGCCAGCAGCCCAGAGGCGACACCAAATCAGCCCCAGCATTTT CASSPEATPNQPQHF
TRBJ2-5 TRBV19 once TRBD2 TGTGCCAGTAGAGACGGACTAGCGGGAGAGGAGACCCAGTACTTC CASRDGLAGEETQYF
TRBJ2-3 TRBV4-1 . . TGCGCCAGCAGCCATCTTGCTCGTTTTAGCACCGGAGATACGCAGTATTTT CASSHLARFSTGDTQYF
TRBJ2-1 TRBV5-1 few TRBD2 TGCGCCAGCAGCCTAACTAGCGGGGGTGGGCATGAGCAGTTCTTC CASSLTSGGGHEQFF
TRBJ2-1 TRBV4-2 few . TGTGCCAGCAGCCAAGAGGGCGGGGCCTCCTACAATGAGCAGTTCTTC CASSQEGGASYNEQFF
TRBJ2-7 TRBV3-1 . TRBD2 TGTGCCAGCAGCCAAATCCCGGGACTAGGAGGATACGAGCAGTACTTC CASSQIPGLGGYEQYF
TRBJ1-6 TRBV5-1 many . TGCGCCAGCGGCCACGGGGGTTCACCCCTCCACTTT CASGHGGSPLHF
TRBJ2-1 TRBV21-1 medium-sized . TGTGCCAGCAGGGGAGGGCCCCGGAAGAATGAGCAGTTCTTC CASRGGPRKNEQFF
TRBJ2-1 TRBV24-1 few TRBD2 TGTGCCACCAGTGATTTAACTAGCGGGGAGCAGTTCTTC CATSDLTSGEQFF
TRBJ2-3 TRBV20-1 few . TGCAGTGCTAGAGTGTTGGTCTCCGATACGCAGTATTTT CSARVLVSDTQYF
TRBJ1-4 TRBV7-8 . . TGTGCCAGCAGCTCACCCGGGACGGGCGGAACTAATGAAAAACTGTTTTTT CASSSPGTGGTNEKLFF
TRBJ2-7 TRBV4-1 . TRBD2 TGCGCCAGCAGCCAAGCGACCCTAGCGGGAGGTTCCTACGAGCAGTACTTC CASSQATLAGGSYEQYF
TRBJ2-7 TRBV7-9 . . TGTGCCAGCAGCGACGTAGGATTCTACGAGCAGTACTTC CASSDVGFYEQYF
TRBJ1-4 TRBV12-3/TRBV12-4 . . TGTGCCAGCAGTTTTAACGTCCGACGGGGTGAAAAACTGTTTTTT CASSFNVRRGEKLFF
TRBJ2-1 TRBV9 . . TGTGCCAGCAGCGTAGGTTCAATAGCCCTAGAGCAGTTCTTC CASSVGSIALEQFF
TRBJ2-1 TRBV2 . . TGTGCCAGCAGTGAATTGGCTGTGGGCGGGAAGGAGTTAGAACAGTTCTTC CASSELAVGGKELEQFF
TRBJ1-5 TRBV15 many . TGTGCCACCAGCCGGGGGGATGGGGCCCAGCATTTT CATSRGDGAQHF
TRBJ1-5 TRBV6-1 few . TGTGCCAGCAGTGAAACGAGGGGTAGCAATCAGCCCCAGCATTTT CASSETRGSNQPQHF
TRBJ1-6 TRBV5-5 . TRBD1 TGTGCCAGCAGCTTGCCCGGGACAGGGGAGAAATCACCCCTCCACTTT CASSLPGTGEKSPLHF
TRBJ2-3 TRBV5-6 . . TGTGCCAGCAGCCCGGACACACTCGCAGGGAGCACAGATACGCAGTATTTT CASSPDTLAGSTDTQYF
TRBJ2-7 TRBV7-9 many . TGTGCCAGCAGCCCCACTACAGGACCCTACGAGCGGTACTTC CASSPTTGPYERYF
TRBJ2-7 TRBV20-1 . . TGCAGTGCTAGAGATTCAAGCTCCTACGAGCAGTACTTC CSARDSSSYEQYF
TRBJ2-1 TRBV28 . TRBD1 TGTGCCAGCAGTTTGGGTAGTAGGGACAGGGCCTCCTACAATGAGCAGTTCTTC CASSLGSRDRASYNEQFF
TRBJ2-7 TRBV28 few . TGTGCCAGCAGAGGTTTAATGGAGTTCGACGAGCAGTACTTC CASRGLMEFDEQYF
TRBJ1-1 TRBV27 few . TGTGCCAGCAGTTTAGGGGGGCGTAAAGCTTTCTTT CASSLGGRKAFF
TRBJ2-1 TRBV5-6 once TRBD2 TGTGCCAGCAGCCTCAGCGGGAGCCACTACAATGAGCAGTTCTTC CASSLSGSHYNEQFF
TRBJ2-1 TRBV20-1 many TRBD2 TGCAGGGCTTTAGCGGGAGGCAATGAGCAGTTCTTC CRALAGGNEQFF
TRBJ2-1 TRBV5-1 . . TGCGCCAGCAGCCTTCAGAATTACTACAATGAGCAGTTCTTC CASSLQNYYNEQFF
TRBJ1-5 TRBV4-1 few . TGCGCCAGCAGCCAAGATACGGAACGGCAGCCCCAGCATTTT CASSQDTERQPQHF
TRBJ2-7 TRBV5-6 few . TGTGCCAGCACCTGGGGGATACAGGGATACGAGCAGTACTTC CASTWGIQGYEQYF
TRBJ1-1 TRBV27 . . TGTGCCAGCAGTTTGGTTCGGGGTCCTAAGGAAGCTTTCTTT CASSLVRGPKEAFF
TRBJ2-1 TRBV7-2 . TRBD2 TGTGCCAGCAGCTTAGAAGCGGGACCTTACAATGAGCAGTTCTTC CASSLEAGPYNEQFF
TRBJ2-1 TRBV7-9 few TRBD2 TGTGCCAGCAGCCGCGTTCTAGCGGGAGAATTTGAGCAGTTCTTC CASSRVLAGEFEQFF
TRBJ2-7 TRBV27 few . TGTGCCAGCAGTTTAGACGTTTTTGGGGGTTACGAGCAGTACTTC CASSLDVFGGYEQYF
TRBJ2-7 TRBV9 few TRBD2 TGTGCCAGCAGCGTCAGCGGGAGTAAATACGAGCAGTACTTC CASSVSGSKYEQYF
TRBJ2-1 TRBV14 few . TGTGCCAGCAGCCAAGTGAACAACTACAATGAGCAGTTCTTC CASSQVNNYNEQFF
TRBJ2-2 TRBV12-3/TRBV12-4 . . TGTGCCAGCACTACAGGGCTCACCGGGGAGCTGTTTTTT CASTTGLTGELFF
TRBJ2-3 TRBV5-1 few TRBD2 TGCGCCAGCAGCTTGGGGGAGGGCCCCACAGATACGCAGTATTTT CASSLGEGPTDTQYF
TRBJ2-2 TRBV6-5 few . TGTGCCAGCAGTCACCGCATCCTCCCCAACACCGGGGAGCTGTTTTTT CASSHRILPNTGELFF
TRBJ1-1 TRBV6-2/TRBV6-3 . . TGTGCCAGCAGTTACTCGTGGGTGAACACTGAAGCTTTCTTT CASSYSWVNTEAFF
TRBJ2-1 TRBV7-9 few TRBD1 TGTGCCAGCAGCTCGGGACAGAAGGACTACAATGAGCAGTTCTTC CASSSGQKDYNEQFF
TRBJ2-1 TRBV20-1 few . TGCAGTGCTAGAGATATTTACAATGAGCAGTTCTTC CSARDIYNEQFF
TRBJ1-2 TRBV11-2 few TRBD1 TGTGCCAGCAGCTTATACAGGGGGATTGAGGATGGCTACACCTTC CASSLYRGIEDGYTF
TRBJ2-7 TRBV7-9 . TRBD1 TGTGCCAGCAGCCCCCGTTTGGCGGGACAGGACTACGAGCAGTACTTC CASSPRLAGQDYEQYF
TRBJ2-2 TRBV20-1 . TRBD2 TGCAGTGCTAGGGGGGGGTTCGGGGAGCTGTTTTTT CSARGGFGELFF
TRBJ2-1 TRBV7-8 . TRBD1 TGTGCCAGCAGCACGGGGACAGGCAAGCAGTTCTTC CASSTGTGKQFF
TRBJ2-3 TRBV27 . . TGTGCCAGCAGTTTTCAGGGTACGCAGTATTTT CASSFQGTQYF
TRBJ2-1 TRBV4-1 few . TGCGCCAGCAACCGGCCGGACGATAGCTCCTACAATGAGCAGTTCTTC CASNRPDDSSYNEQFF